These 30 T cell receptor beta chains were all obtained from the same sample, sequenced in a study of cytomegalovirus exposure and HLA in healthy donors. This PCR relied on a set of 60 Vbeta primers and 13 Jbeta primers. Sequenced by immunoSEQ multiplex PCR; TCRdb stores in-frame clones only, minus some. The sample gives a few hundred thousand clones, roughly 86% of which show up once; 2% to 2.5% is in the top ten. Sequencing input: PBMCs. Every receptor here comes from a woman between 40 and 55 years old in good health and CMV-seropositive.

The chain carries TRBV5-1 and TRBJ2-5; D is undetermined. The CDR3 is 14 residues long. Germline V lookup: CDR1 SGHRS, CDR2 YFSETQ. Trimming took 0 bases from V and 2 from J, leaving 8 bases between them. The CDR3 coding sequence is TGCGCCAGCAGCTTGGCCCCCCCACAAGAGACCCAGTACTTC. Translation gives CASSLAPPQETQYF.

This rearrangement joins TRBV6-6 to TRBJ1-5; D not resolved. The CDR3 runs to 14 residues. Trimming removed 2 bases from V and 5 bases from J, with 10 bases in between. Germline V gene lookup returns CDR1 MNHNY and CDR2 SVGAGI (reference sequence). Here the CDR3 reads CASSYRPSDQPQHF. CDR3 coding DNA: TGTGCCAGCAGTTACCGCCCTTCAGATCAGCCCCAGCATTTT.

The genes are TRBV27 and TRBJ2-7, with TRBD1 matching 9 bases. With 11 bases clipped from V and 5 bases from J, the junction kept 7 bases outside the gene matches. The germline V gene has CDR1 MNHEY and CDR2 SMNVEV (reference sequence). The CDR3 length is 12 residues. The CDR3 loop reads CAVRDRVHEQYF. The CDR3 DNA is TGTGCCGTCCGGGACAGGGTCCACGAGCAGTACTTC.

The J gene is TRBJ2-3, the V gene TRBV5-4; 7 bases agree with TRBD2. The length of the CDR3 is 15 residues. The germline V gene encodes CDR1 SGHNT and CDR2 YYREEE (reference sequence). The junction had 7 bases not matched to a gene; V was cut back by 5 bases and J by 1 base. CDR3 DNA: TGTGCCAGCAGTCAAGGACTAGAACGCACAGATACGCAGTATTTT. As protein: CASSQGLERTDTQYF.

This chain joins TRBV12-2 and TRBJ2-7; the listed D gene, TRBD2, was not tested against the DNA. TRBV12-2 is a pseudogene. CDR3 size: 18 residues. The CDR3 sequence is CASRLVGSGLAGGVEQYF. CDR3 coding DNA: TGTGCAAGTCGCTTAGTCGGGTCGGGACTAGCGGGAGGGGTAGAGCAGTACTTC.

The CDR3 reads CASSRSDGGRANEQFF. CDR3 DNA sequence: TGTGCCAGCTCCCGCTCAGACGGGGGTCGGGCAAATGAGCAGTTCTTC. The genes are TRBV18 and TRBJ2-1; a weak D match, TRBD2 (6 bases). The V end was cut by 6 bases, the J end by 7 bases, with 22 bases between. In germline, CDR1 is KGHSH, CDR2 LQKENI. The CDR3 is made up of 16 amino acids.

This rearrangement joins TRBV6-1 to TRBJ2-7; 10 nucleotides agree with TRBD2. Germline loops: CDR1 MNHNS, CDR2 SASEGT. This CDR3 region has 16 residues. V trimming: 2 bases; J trimming: 4 bases; junction bases outside the gene matches: 8. The CDR3 region has the DNA TGTGCCAGCAGTGAATGGGGAGCGGGAGGGGGATACGAGCAGTACTTC. Translating it yields CASSEWGAGGGYEQYF.

The rearrangement uses TRBV11-3 and TRBJ2-2; 8 nucleotides agree with TRBD2. V shed 5 bases and J 3 bases; nucleotides not matched to a gene: 8. The CDR3 is 16 residues long. CDR1 and CDR2 (germline): SGHNT, YENEEA. CDR3 sequence reads: CASSPRTSFDTGELFF. The CDR3 bases are TGTGCCAGCAGCCCGCGGACTAGCTTCGACACCGGGGAGCTGTTTTTT.

The chain joins TRBV18 to TRBJ1-2; 8 nucleotides align to TRBD1. The germline CDR1 and CDR2 sequences are KGHSH and LQKENI. Trimming at V came to 2 bases and at J to 4 bases, leaving 12 bases not matched to a gene. There are 17 residues in the CDR3. The CDR3 loop is CASSPAETGANPYGYTF. The CDR3 nucleotides are TGTGCCAGCTCACCAGCGGAGACAGGGGCCAATCCCTATGGCTACACCTTC. The whole variable domain, filled in from reference TRBV18 and TRBJ1-2, reads NAGVMQNPRHLVRRRGQEARLRCSPMKGHSHVYWYRQLPEEGLKFMVYLQKENIIDESGMPKERFSAEFPKEGPSILRIQQVVRGDSAAYFCASSPAETGANPYGYTFGSGTRLTVV.

V and J are TRBV11-2 and TRBJ1-2; the D is unclear. CDR3 length: 12 amino acids. V was cut by 5 bases and J by 6 bases, with 10 bases left in between. CDR1 and CDR2 (germline): SGHAT, FQNNGV. DNA of the CDR3: TGTGCCAGCAGCCCCCGACTTAATGGCTACACCTTC. It specifies CASSPRLNGYTF. The variable domain in full, completed from reference TRBV11-2 and TRBJ1-2, reads EAGVAQSPRYKIIEKRQSVAFWCNPISGHATLYWYQQILGQGPKLLIQFQNNGVVDDSQLPKDRFSAERLKGVDSTLKIQPAKLEDSAVYLCASSPRLNGYTFGSGTRLTVV.

The rearrangement uses TRBV15 and TRBJ1-1; D gene ambiguous. The germline CDR1 and CDR2 sequences are LNHNV and YYDKDF (reference sequence). With 0 bases removed from V and 6 bases from J, the gap between germline ends came to 17 bases. The CDR3 runs to 16 residues. This CDR3 is CATSRDGLSREAEAFF. CDR3 sequence (DNA): TGTGCCACCAGCAGAGATGGACTCTCTAGAGAGGCTGAAGCTTTCTTT.

The chain employs TRBV19 and TRBJ2-7; 8 positions agree with TRBD1. V shed 9 bases and J 6 bases; nucleotides not matched to a gene: 7. The CDR3 is 12 amino acids. Germline CDR1 and CDR2: LNHDA and SQIVND (reference sequence). The CDR3 bases are TGTGCCAGCCGGGACAGGAGAGCCGAGCAGTACTTC. It yields the protein CASRDRRAEQYF. The variable domain in full, with the rest retrieved from reference TRBV19 and TRBJ2-7, is DGGITQSPKYLFRKEGQNVTLSCEQNLNHDAMYWYRQDPGQGLRLIYYSQIVNDFQKGDIAEGYSVSREKKESFPLTVTSAQKNPTAFYLCASRDRRAEQYFGPGTRLTVT.

The chain recombines TRBV4-1 with TRBJ2-3; the match to TRBD1 covers 8 bases. Germline CDR1 MGHRA, CDR2 YSYEKL. The J segment lost 4 bases and the V segment lost 3 bases, leaving 6 bases of the junction unmatched. The CDR3 runs to 15 residues. The CDR3 here is CASSQDRVSADTQYF. Written as DNA, the CDR3 is TGCGCCAGCAGCCAGGACAGGGTTAGCGCAGATACGCAGTATTTT.

Of note for this clone: An end of the junction differs from the germline gene, which may be a read error. The J gene is TRBJ1-1, the V gene TRBV5-5; D might be TRBD1 (5 bases). The CDR3 has 14 residues. The germline V gene encodes CDR1 SGHKS and CDR2 YYEKEE (reference sequence). The CDR3 loop reads CASSQAQGSPEAFF. CDR3 sequence (DNA): TGCGCCAGCAGCCAAGCTCAGGGAAGCCCTGAAGCTTTCTTT.

V gene TRBV5-8 combines with J gene TRBJ2-2, with TRBD2 matching over 8 bases. The CDR3 contains 18 residues. Germline V lookup: CDR1 SGHTS, CDR2 YDEGEE. Trimming took 5 bases from V and 2 from J; bases not matched to a gene: 14. As DNA, the CDR3 is TGTGCCAGCAGATCGGGGCCGGCAAGCGGGAGAAACACCGGGGAGCTGTTTTTT. Translating gives CASRSGPASGRNTGELFF. The whole variable domain, filled in from reference TRBV5-8 and TRBJ2-2, reads EAGVTQSPTHLIKTRGQQATLRCSPISGHTSVYWYQQALGLGLQFLLWYDEGEERNRGNFPPRFSGRQFPNYSSELNVNALELEDSALYLCASRSGPASGRNTGELFFGEGSRLTVL.

The genes are TRBV6-1 and TRBJ1-2, with TRBD1 as a possible D gene (5 bases). This CDR3 contains 12 residues. CDR1 and CDR2 (germline): MNHNS, SASEGT. Trimming cost V 7 bases and J 8 bases, with 14 bases left between them. In DNA, the CDR3 is TGTGCCAGCACCGGGGGACTAAGAGGCTACACCTTC. Translation gives CASTGGLRGYTF.

This chain links TRBV5-1 with TRBJ1-4; 8 bases line up with TRBD1. CDR1 is SGHRS and CDR2 is YFSETQ in the germline V gene. The junction had 4 bases not matched to a gene; V was cut back by 4 bases and J by 2 bases. The CDR3 length is 15 residues. The DNA for the CDR3 is TGCGCCAGCAGCCCTGGACAGGGCACTAATGAAAAACTGTTTTTT. Translating it yields CASSPGQGTNEKLFF.

V gene TRBV18 combines with J gene TRBJ2-1, with D tentatively TRBD1 (5 bases). The CDR3 length is 15 residues. The V gene lost 3 bases and the J gene lost 5 bases, with 14 bases spanning the gap. CDR1 is KGHSH, CDR2 LQKENI, per germline. The CDR3 loop reads CASSPRTTGDNEQFF. The CDR3 DNA reads as TGTGCCAGCTCACCCCGGACAACTGGGGACAATGAGCAGTTCTTC.

This chain joins TRBV2 and TRBJ2-1, with a weak D call TRBD2 (5 bases). The germline gives CDR1 SNHLY, CDR2 FYNNEI. Trimming pared 8 bases from V and 6 bases from J, leaving 17 bases between. This CDR3 comprises 14 residues. CDR3 nucleotide sequence: TGTGCCAGCGTCCCCTGGGTAGCGTTCAATGAGCAGTTCTTC. Translated: CASVPWVAFNEQFF.

This chain joins TRBV5-6 and TRBJ2-2; possibly TRBD2 for D (5 bases). The CDR3 spans 15 residues. V shed 4 bases and J shed 0 bases, with 10 bases lying between them. Germline loops: CDR1 SGHDT, CDR2 YYEEEE. CDR3 sequence reads: CASSREEANTGELFF. The CDR3 DNA is TGTGCCAGCAGCCGGGAAGAGGCGAACACCGGGGAGCTGTTTTTT.

This clone was seen only once. This chain joins TRBV30 and TRBJ2-3; D perhaps matches TRBD1 (6 bases). V lost 2 bases to trimming and J lost 3 bases, with 15 bases between them. Germline V gene data show CDR1 as GTSNPN and CDR2 as SVGIG (reference sequence). The CDR3 totals 15 residues. The CDR3 DNA reads as TGTGCCTGGAGTCTGTCGGGACAAGGGACAGATACGCAGTATTTT. Its protein is CAWSLSGQGTDTQYF.

CDR3 sequence: CAWNRGVRYGYTF. In DNA, the CDR3 is TGTGCCTGGAATCGCGGGGTCCGCTATGGCTACACCTTC. The chain links TRBV30 to TRBJ1-2; D gene unclear. Germline values: CDR1 GTSNPN, CDR2 SVGIG (reference sequence). V lost 4 bases and J 4 bases, leaving 13 bases between the germline ends. The CDR3 has 13 amino acids.

The gene calls are TRBV29-1 and TRBJ1-1; D is undetermined. CDR3 length: 13 amino acids. Trimming cost V 6 bases and J 1 base, with 12 bases left between them. Germline V CDR1 and CDR2: SQVTM, ANQGSEA. This CDR3 is CSVRLGGNTEAFF. Here the CDR3 DNA reads TGCAGCGTCCGACTAGGTGGGAACACTGAAGCTTTCTTT.

The chain links TRBV19 to TRBJ1-3; D remains ambiguous. V lost 7 bases to trimming and J lost 0 bases, with 16 bases between them. Germline CDR1 reads LNHDA; CDR2 reads SQIVND (reference sequence). The CDR3 sequence is 16 residues long. The CDR3 sequence is CASTVQRTSSGNTIYF. CDR3 DNA sequence: TGTGCCAGTACCGTACAGCGGACGAGCTCTGGAAACACCATATATTTT.

The J gene is TRBJ2-7, the V gene TRBV5-1, with D possibly TRBD1 on 5 matching bases. V lost 4 bases to trimming and J lost 4 bases, with 21 bases between them. This CDR3 is built from 16 residues. Germline assignment: CDR1 SGHRS and CDR2 YFSETQ. CDR3 nucleotides: TGCGCCAGCAGCCGAGGCGTAGGGGTGGAGAGTTACGAGCAGTACTTC. It is translated as CASSRGVGVESYEQYF.

V and J are TRBV7-9 and TRBJ2-6; weak D call: TRBD2 (6 bases). V lost 6 bases and J lost 0, with 15 bases in between. CDR3 length: 17 amino acids. Germline CDR1 reads SEHNR; CDR2 reads FQNEAQ (reference sequence). The CDR3 region is CASREGGAASGANVLTF. The CDR3 region has the DNA TGTGCCAGCAGGGAGGGCGGGGCCGCCTCTGGGGCCAACGTCCTGACTTTC.

This chain uses TRBV7-9 with TRBJ2-7; D may be TRBD1 (5 bases). The V end was cut by 5 bases, the J end by 6 bases, with 14 bases between. Germline CDR1 SEHNR, CDR2 FQNEAQ (reference sequence). This CDR3 comprises 13 residues. CDR3 sequence: CASSLTDAGEQYF. The CDR3 coding sequence is TGTGCCAGCAGCCTGACAGATGCTGGCGAGCAGTACTTC.

The genes are TRBV7-9 and TRBJ1-3, with unresolved D. The CDR3 loop spans 15 amino acids. Trimming left V 3 bases short and J 2 bases short, with 11 bases between. Germline V gene data show CDR1 as SEHNR and CDR2 as FQNEAQ (reference sequence). This CDR3 is CASSFETIAGNTIYF. The CDR3 region has the DNA TGTGCCAGCAGCTTCGAGACAATCGCTGGAAACACCATATATTTT.

The chain links TRBV4-3 to TRBJ2-1; D unclear. The CDR3 has 18 residues. The V gene lost 0 bases and the J gene lost 0 bases, with 15 bases spanning the gap. From germline, CDR1 is LGHNA and CDR2 YSLEER. CDR3 residues: CASSQDRVTPSSYNEQFF. The CDR3 nucleotides are TGCGCCAGCAGCCAAGATCGGGTGACCCCGAGCTCCTACAATGAGCAGTTCTTC.

CDR3 residues: CASSFFLTGDLYEQYF. The CDR3 nucleotides read TGTGCCAGCAGTTTCTTCTTAACAGGGGACCTCTACGAGCAGTACTTC. This chain joins TRBV28 and TRBJ2-7; 7 bases are shared with TRBD1. CDR3 length: 16 amino acids. The V gene's germline CDR1 is MDHEN and CDR2 SYDVKM. V shed 3 bases and J 3 bases; nucleotides not matched to a gene: 11.